This section outlines one T cell receptor beta chain sequence together with its context. Assay used: immunoSEQ multiplex PCR; TCRdb lists only in-frame clones, some missing. The sample records approximately 280,000 clones, roughly 80% being singletons. Participants reported their clinical history, and cohort assignment relied on those reports. This entry comes from a study of blood T cell repertoires in COVID-19. V lost 6 bases to trimming and J lost 9 bases; unmatched junction nucleotides: 6. This CDR3 comprises 14 residues. CDR1 is LNHDA, CDR2 SQIVND, per germline (reference sequence). The sequencing sample was made of PBMCs or T cells enriched from blood (not recorded which). This TCR was sampled from a man aged 35-49 years who had been exposed to COVID-19. The chain recombines TRBV19 with TRBJ1-6; TRBD1 aligns across 9 bases. The CDR3 loop reads CASSPTGGGSPLHF. The DNA for the CDR3 is TGTGCCAGTAGCCCGACAGGGGGAGGTTCACCCCTCCACTTT.